This TCR beta chain came from a study of PD-1 blockade in classical Hodgkin lymphoma. Study results and caveats: Reported baseline diversity: healthy donors highest, relapsed/refractory patients lowest.

As for time point: cycle 4 day 1 (C4D1), after five to seven weeks of nivolumab. Relapse after autologous stem cell transplantation occurred in every patient, and brentuximab vedotin exposure varied. Each best response was a complete response, a partial response or progressive disease. The germline V and J ends were trimmed by 5 bases and 0 bases, with 15 bases remaining between them. This CDR3 spans 16 amino acids. Germline lookup yields CDR1 SGHAT and CDR2 FQNNGV. Produced via immunoSEQ multiplex PCR; TCRdb's table is partial and in-frame only. The sample includes tens of thousands of clones, about nine tenths of them seen just once. In the case of this clone: Its antigen is unknown.

This TCR came from a human donor with classical Hodgkin lymphoma. The chain is built from TRBV11-2 and TRBJ2-3; no reliable D call. The sequencing used peripheral blood mononuclear cells (PBMCs), collected before the fourth cycle of nivolumab. CDR3 residues: CASSPGWSSSTDTQYF. CDR3 in DNA: TGTGCCAGCAGCCCCGGATGGAGTTCTAGCACAGATACGCAGTATTTT.